This T cell receptor beta chain was recovered during a study of T-cell memory formation after mild COVID-19. Whole-study findings and limits: Confirmation of SARS-CoV-2 specificity was lacking for second-wave clones peaking day 37. Most CD4+ clones that shrank were in CM and EM, while CD8+ ones turned up in EMRA.

This clonotype showed up just a few times. Its target is not known. A read error may account for a junction end that differs from germline. Germline V gene sequence: CDR1 MNHNS, CDR2 SASEGT. There are 15 residues in the CDR3. 5'RACE primed from the constant segment yielded TCR alpha and TCR beta cDNA libraries bearing sample barcodes and UMIs. TCRdb reprocessed the 5' RACE reads with MiXCR, giving one entry per CDR3 protein. The sample comprises about 90,000 distinct CDR3 sequences, about 15% of which are singletons, and around two fifths rests with the top ten. This chain connects TRBV6-1 to TRBJ2-3; 9 bases fit TRBD2. Material for sequencing was PBMCs or a T cell subset sorted from them (not recorded which). This TCR derives from a man between 18 and 35 years old who had mild COVID-19 (a few samples of this study predate the infection). Cell type and time point are not known. The chain's CDR3 is CDSSEGLASTDTQYF. The CDR3 DNA follows: TGTGACAGCAGTGAGGGACTAGCCTCGACAGATACGCAGTATTTT.